This T cell receptor beta chain was sequenced in a study of blood T cell repertoires in COVID-19. Germline CDR1 reads SGHTA; CDR2 reads FQGNSA. Trimming took 5 bases from V and 5 from J; bases not matched to a gene: 10. This CDR3 is 16 amino acids long. In its sample, this clone was seen a few times. TCRdb's table, derived via immunoSEQ multiplex PCR, lists solely in-frame clones and lacks some. The table shows around 170,000 clones, with roughly four fifths occurring only once. The receptor's source is a woman between 70 and 85 years old with COVID-19, enrolled during active disease. Sequenced material: peripheral blood. This chain joins TRBV7-2 and TRBJ2-1; 9 bases match TRBD1. The CDR3 loop reads CASSPQPGQGNNEQFF. The CDR3 DNA reads TGTGCCAGCAGCCCACAACCGGGACAGGGAAACAATGAGCAGTTCTTC.